One and the same sample provided the 11 T cell receptor beta chains below, sequenced in a study of CD8 T cells in ankylosing spondylitis. Using its own MiXCR run on the 5' RACE reads, TCRdb lists one record per CDR3 protein. Of roughly 40,000 distinct CDR3 sequences in the sample, 9.5% to 11% were seen once. The sample consisted of blood, either unsorted or a sorted T cell fraction (not recorded which). Receptors originate from a male donor with ankylosing spondylitis or in good health (not recorded which).

This clonotype showed up many times. The rearrangement uses TRBV21-1 and TRBJ1-2. TRBV21-1 constitutes a pseudogene. This CDR3 region has 15 residues. The CDR3 nucleotides are TGTGCCAGCAGCAAGGTCGACAGGGCCCTTGGTGGCTACACCTTC. It codes for CASSKVDRALGGYTF.

As for this clonotype: At one of its ends the junction is not consistent with the germline gene, which may arise from a read error. This chain joins TRBV6-5 and TRBJ1-5; D might be TRBD1 (5 bases). The CDR3 has 15 amino acids. The germline gives CDR1 MNHEY, CDR2 SVGAGI. CDR3 sequence (DNA): TGTGTCAGCAGTTACGGGGGAACGGGCAATCAGCCCCAGCATTTT. It codes for CVSSYGGTGNQPQHF.

This clonotype was seen many times. This chain links TRBV29-1 with TRBJ2-1; perhaps TRBD2 as D (6 bases). Trimming stripped 4 bases from V and 9 bases from J, with 19 bases between. The germline CDR1 and CDR2 sequences are SQVTM and ANQGSEA. This CDR3 has 14 amino acids. The CDR3 DNA reads TGCAGCGTTGGAACCCCCCCTGGAGGGACTGAGCAGTTCTTC. Translated, it gives CSVGTPPGGTEQFF.

A few counts support this clonotype. The V gene is TRBV12-3 or TRBV12-4, the J gene TRBJ2-7; the D call may be TRBD1 or TRBD2 (5 bases each). The CDR3 loop spans 14 amino acids. The V end lost 6 bases, the J end lost 3 bases, and 15 bases lay between the germline ends. This CDR3 reads CASRTEGTSYEQYF. The CDR3 bases are TGTGCCAGCAGGACCGAGGGGACCAGCTACGAGCAGTACTTC.

There are many counts of this clonotype. J is TRBJ1-5 and V is TRBV28; D not resolved. V shed 3 bases and J shed 7 bases, with 10 bases lying between them. The germline V gene has CDR1 MDHEN and CDR2 SYDVKM. CDR3 length: 13 amino acids. The CDR3 region is CASSFPGKQPQHF. CDR3 nucleotides: TGTGCCAGCAGTTTCCCGGGGAAACAGCCCCAGCATTTT.

The chain employs TRBV7-6 and TRBJ2-3; the match to TRBD1 covers 7 bases. Germline lookup yields CDR1 SGHVS and CDR2 FNYEAQ. V gave up 0 bases and J gave up 3 bases; unmatched junction bases: 3. CDR3 size: 15 residues. This CDR3 is CASSLAQGETDTQYF. The CDR3 bases are TGTGCCAGCAGCTTAGCGCAGGGGGAAACAGATACGCAGTATTTT.

This clonotype occurred a few times. The chain carries TRBV7-9 and TRBJ2-7; possible D gene TRBD1, 6 bases. CDR3 length: 14 amino acids. Germline CDR1 is SEHNR and CDR2 is FQNEAQ (reference sequence). Trimming cost V 3 bases and J 4 bases, with 13 bases left between them. The CDR3 nucleotides are TGTGCCAGCAGCTTTCGGGGACAATCGTACGAGCAGTACTTC. Translating it yields CASSFRGQSYEQYF.

This clonotype was seen ten or more times. This rearrangement joins TRBV14 to TRBJ2-3; no reliable D call. This CDR3 is 12 amino acids long. The V gene lost 1 base and the J gene lost 8 bases, with 7 bases spanning the gap. Germline CDR1 and CDR2: SGHDN and FVKESK. The CDR3 nucleotides read TGTGCCAGCAGCCAAGGACCGGGTACGCAGTATTTT. Its protein is CASSQGPGTQYF.

This clonotype was picked up many times. This chain connects TRBV5-1 to TRBJ2-1; D is uncertain. With 1 base removed from V and 7 bases from J, the gap between germline ends came to 18 bases. This CDR3 region has 16 residues. In germline, CDR1 is SGHRS, CDR2 YFSETQ. The CDR3 DNA reads TGCGCCAGCAGCTTGCAAGGAGCGAGTCCCCAGAATGAGCAGTTCTTC. This codes for CASSLQGASPQNEQFF. Based on the CDR3 plus reference TRBV5-1 and TRBJ2-1, the full variable domain is KAGVTQTPRYLIKTRGQQVTLSCSPISGHRSVSWYQQTPGQGLQFLFEYFSETQRNKGNFPGRFSGRQFSNSRSEMNVSTLELGDSALYLCASSLQGASPQNEQFFGPGTRLTVL.

This clonotype occurred many times. The chain couples TRBV11-2 to TRBJ1-5; D is uncertain. V was pared by 3 bases and J by 0 bases, with 12 bases between. The CDR3 is 16 residues long. CDR1 and CDR2 from the germline V gene are SGHAT and FQNNGV. DNA for the CDR3: TGTGCCAGCAGCTTGCGAGCAGATTATAGCAATCAGCCCCAGCATTTT. Protein sequence: CASSLRADYSNQPQHF.

This clonotype was seen at least ten times. The V and J genes are TRBV9 and TRBJ2-7; no reliable D call. Germline values: CDR1 SGDLS, CDR2 YYNGEE. Between the trimmed V and J ends, which lost 0 bases and 0 bases, there was a span of 4 bases. This CDR3 is built from 13 residues. CDR3 loop: CASSVGGSYEQYF. In DNA form, the CDR3 reads TGTGCCAGCAGCGTAGGAGGCTCCTACGAGCAGTACTTC. Combining the CDR3 with reference TRBV9 and TRBJ2-7 gives the whole variable domain DSGVTQTPKHLITATGQRVTLRCSPRSGDLSVYWYQQSLDQGLQFLIQYYNGEERAKGNILERFSAQQFPDLHSELNLSSLELGDSALYFCASSVGGSYEQYFGPGTRLTVT.